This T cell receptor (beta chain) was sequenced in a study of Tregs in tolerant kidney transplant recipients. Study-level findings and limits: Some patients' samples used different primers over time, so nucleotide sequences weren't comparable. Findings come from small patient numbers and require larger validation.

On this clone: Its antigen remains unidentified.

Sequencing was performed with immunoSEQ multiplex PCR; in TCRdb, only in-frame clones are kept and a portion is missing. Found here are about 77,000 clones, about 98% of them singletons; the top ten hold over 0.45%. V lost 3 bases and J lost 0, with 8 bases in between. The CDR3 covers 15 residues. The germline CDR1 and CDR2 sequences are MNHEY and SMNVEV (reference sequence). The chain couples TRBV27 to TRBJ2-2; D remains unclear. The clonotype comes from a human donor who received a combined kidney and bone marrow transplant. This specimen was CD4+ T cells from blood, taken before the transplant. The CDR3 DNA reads TGTGCCAGCAGTTTGGCAGGTCCGAACACCGGGGAGCTGTTTTTT. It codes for CASSLAGPNTGELFF.